This passage covers 29 T cell receptor beta chains from one sample sequenced in a study of spatial heterogeneity in lung cancer. TCRdb re-analysed the 5' RACE reads in MiXCR, keeping a single row per CDR3 protein. Of around 100,000 distinct CDR3 sequences in the sample, more than 10% were seen once. Time point: blood at routine non-recurrence follow-up after resection. Source: PBMCs, taken at follow-up. Receptor source: a female donor with early-stage non-small cell lung cancer.

This clonotype was counted between two and nine times. V usage is TRBV19 and J usage is TRBJ2-2, with D hard to call. Germline CDR1 is LNHDA and CDR2 is SQIVND (reference sequence). Trimming left V 8 bases short and J 4 bases short, with 8 bases between. This CDR3 comprises 12 residues. As DNA, the CDR3 is TGTGCCAGTTCGAGAGGCACCGGGGAGCTGTTTTTT. It specifies CASSRGTGELFF.

This clonotype was seen only a few times. This sequence joins TRBV21-1 and TRBJ2-7; the table calls TRBD2, which could not be checked here. TRBV21-1 constitutes a pseudogene. The CDR3 consists of 17 residues. CDR3 in DNA: TGTGCCAGCAGCAAAGGACTAGCGGGAGAGCTTCACTACGAGCAGTACGTC. As protein: CASSKGLAGELHYEQYV.

This clonotype was counted only a few times. As DNA, the CDR3 is TGTGCCAGCACGGGACAGGGGACCTCCTACGAGCAGTACTTC. It translates to CASTGQGTSYEQYF. The genes are TRBV2 and TRBJ2-7, with 10 bases that match TRBD1. The V gene's germline CDR1 is SNHLY and CDR2 FYNNEI. The CDR3 covers 14 residues. V was clipped by 7 bases and J by 0 bases; unmatched bases: 3. Full variable domain (rest looked up from reference TRBV2 and TRBJ2-7): EPEVTQTPSHQVTQMGQEVILRCVPISNHLYFYWYRQILGQKVEFLVSFYNNEISEKSEIFDDQFSVERPDGSNFTLKIRSTKLEDSAMYFCASTGQGTSYEQYFGPGTRLTVT.

In its sample, this clonotype was seen many times. This chain joins TRBV7-9 and TRBJ2-7, with D possibly matching TRBD2 (5 bases). The CDR3 is 16 amino acids. Looked up from germline, CDR1 is SEHNR and CDR2 is FQNEAQ (reference sequence). V shed 6 bases and J shed 0 bases, with 18 bases lying between them. CDR3 amino acids: CASRRTDFRNSYEQYF. CDR3 nucleotides: TGTGCCAGCAGGAGGACTGACTTTAGAAACTCCTACGAGCAGTACTTC.

This clonotype was seen more than once but under ten times. This chain uses TRBV18 with TRBJ2-7; D is uncertain. Trimming removed 6 bases at V and 3 bases at J, with 15 bases between. The germline gives CDR1 KGHSH, CDR2 LQKENI. This CDR3 comprises 14 residues. DNA of the CDR3: TGTGCCAGCTCCTCAGACACCGGATTCTACGAGCAGTACGTC. Its translation is CASSSDTGFYEQYV.

J is TRBJ1-1 and V is TRBV28; TRBD1 might be the D (5 bases). This CDR3 region has 14 residues. V shed 3 bases and J shed 1 base, with 9 bases lying between them. Looked up from germline, CDR1 is MDHEN and CDR2 is SYDVKM. CDR3 loop: CASSLGGANTEAFF. CDR3 in DNA: TGTGCCAGCAGTTTGGGAGGGGCGAACACTGAAGCTTTCTTT.

This clonotype has only a few counts. The rearrangement uses TRBV7-2 and TRBJ2-1; D is perhaps TRBD1 (5 bases). This CDR3 is 15 amino acids long. The germline V gene has CDR1 SGHTA and CDR2 FQGNSA. V was trimmed by 5 bases and J by 4 bases, leaving 15 bases between them. CDR3 coding DNA: TGTGCCAGCAGCCCCGATAAGGGGCAATACAATGAGCAGTTCTTC. Translated, it gives CASSPDKGQYNEQFF.

This clonotype was observed a handful of times. The chain couples TRBV29-1 to TRBJ2-6, with no clear D. Deletions cut 3 bases from V and 4 bases from J, with 7 bases between. Germline CDR1 reads SQVTM; CDR2 reads ANQGSEA. This CDR3 has 13 amino acids. Here the CDR3 reads CSVDKDGANVLTF. The CDR3 DNA sequence: TGCAGCGTTGATAAGGACGGGGCCAACGTCCTGACTTTC.

To note about this clonotype: Since a much larger clone is just one base distant, this may be a read error. CDR3 sequence: CASSLGGRAVNEQFF. Here the CDR3 DNA reads TGTGCCAGCAGTTTAGGCGGGAGGGCCGTAAATGAGCAGTTCTTC. This sequence joins TRBV28 and TRBJ2-1; 9 nucleotides match TRBD2. The CDR3 is made up of 15 amino acids. V shed 2 bases and J 7 bases; nucleotides not matched to a gene: 6. In germline, CDR1 is MDHEN, CDR2 SYDVKM.

This clonotype has a handful of counts. The V and J genes are TRBV11-3 and TRBJ2-3; D not certain. CDR3 size: 13 residues. V was pared by 5 bases and J by 5 bases, with 11 bases between. Germline V lookup: CDR1 SGHNT, CDR2 YENEEA. CDR3 amino acids: CASSRGVVDTQYF. CDR3 nucleotides: TGTGCCAGCAGCCGAGGAGTGGTAGATACGCAGTATTTT.

In its sample, this clonotype was seen a few times. The gene calls are TRBV6-2 or TRBV6-3 and TRBJ2-4; D gene ambiguous. Trimming pared 6 bases from V and 0 bases from J, leaving 12 bases between. The CDR3 runs 15 residues. In germline, CDR1 is MNHEY, CDR2 SVGEGT. The CDR3 reads CASSPRYIAKNIQYF. The CDR3 DNA sequence: TGTGCCAGCAGCCCGCGGTATATAGCCAAAAACATTCAGTACTTC.

Comments on this clonotype: The junction differs from germline at one of its ends, possibly a read error. This chain joins TRBV28 and TRBJ2-7, with 16 bases that match TRBD2. Germline values: CDR1 MDHEN, CDR2 SYDVKM. This CDR3 contains 15 residues. The CDR3 region is CASSVPGLAGGPQSF. CDR3 nucleotide sequence: TGTGCCAGCAGTGTCCCGGGACTAGCGGGAGGGCCACAGTCCTTC.

This clonotype appeared a few times. This CDR3 reads CSVGLGTANTGELFF. The CDR3 DNA is TGCAGCGTGGGGCTCGGGACAGCGAACACCGGGGAGCTGTTTTTT. This rearrangement joins TRBV29-1 to TRBJ2-2; TRBD1 matches at 7 bases. Germline loops: CDR1 SQVTM, CDR2 ANQGSEA. The CDR3 runs to 15 residues. J was trimmed by 0 bases and V by 6 bases; bases with no gene match: 7.

This clonotype was observed at least ten times. The J gene is TRBJ2-7, the V gene TRBV28, with 8 bases that match TRBD1. Germline V gene data show CDR1 as MDHEN and CDR2 as SYDVKM. The CDR3 runs to 13 residues. V trimming: 5 bases; J trimming: 7 bases; junction bases outside the gene matches: 7. The CDR3 reads CASSGDRHREQYF. For the CDR3, the DNA is TGTGCCAGCAGTGGGGACAGGCATCGGGAGCAGTACTTC.

This clonotype was seen a handful of times. This rearrangement joins TRBV7-2 to TRBJ1-2; tentatively, D is TRBD1 (6 bases). V lost 5 bases, J lost 1 base, and 17 bases lay in between. CDR3 size: 16 residues. Germline CDR1 SGHTA, CDR2 FQGNSA. CDR3 coding DNA: TGTGCCAGCAGCCCTAGGTGGGGGGCGCTTAACTATGGCTACACCTTC. Translating gives CASSPRWGALNYGYTF.

This clonotype showed up just a few times. This chain uses TRBV28 with TRBJ2-5; 9 bases are a match to TRBD1. The J segment lost 3 bases and the V segment lost 6 bases, leaving 8 bases of the junction unmatched. CDR3 length equals 15 residues. Germline assignment: CDR1 MDHEN and CDR2 SYDVKM. The CDR3 sequence is CASRKWGTGKETQYF. The CDR3 DNA is TGTGCCAGCAGAAAATGGGGGACAGGGAAAGAGACCCAGTACTTC.

This clonotype has only one observation. The chain recombines TRBV5-1 with TRBJ1-1; 8 positions match TRBD1. This CDR3 spans 15 amino acids. CDR1 and CDR2 from the germline V gene are SGHRS and YFSETQ. Trimming cost V 5 bases and J 0 bases; bases outside gene matches: 6. The CDR3 DNA reads as TGCGCCAGCAGAGGACTGGGACAGGTGAACACTGAAGCTTTCTTT. It encodes CASRGLGQVNTEAFF.

J is TRBJ2-5 and V is TRBV29-1; 12 bases line up with TRBD2. From germline, CDR1 is SQVTM and CDR2 ANQGSEA. The CDR3 covers 15 residues. V trimming: 5 bases; J trimming: 4 bases; junction bases outside the gene matches: 8. CDR3 region: CSVNLAGGFGETQYF. In DNA, the CDR3 is TGCAGCGTTAATCTAGCGGGAGGGTTCGGAGAGACCCAGTACTTC.

The chain has TRBV18 and TRBJ1-1; D is perhaps TRBD1 (5 bases). V lost 5 bases and J lost 1, with 8 bases in between. Germline CDR1 and CDR2: KGHSH and LQKENI. The CDR3 is made up of 13 amino acids. The CDR3 here is CASSTTENTEAFF. CDR3 coding DNA: TGTGCCAGCTCAACGACAGAGAACACTGAAGCTTTCTTT.

The chain has TRBV11-1 and TRBJ2-1; D is ambiguous. This CDR3 is 13 amino acids long. Trimming left V 0 bases short and J 4 bases short, with 4 bases between. Germline V lookup: CDR1 SGHAT, CDR2 FQDESV (reference sequence). This chain's CDR3 is CASSLARYNEQFF. The CDR3 nucleotides read TGTGCCAGCAGCTTAGCGAGGTACAATGAGCAGTTCTTC.

This clonotype was detected a few times. This sequence joins TRBV19 and TRBJ2-2; 7 bases map to TRBD1. The ends lost 6 bases at V and 0 bases at J; junction bases unmatched: 7. CDR1 is LNHDA and CDR2 is SQIVND in the germline V gene (reference sequence). The CDR3 sequence is 16 residues long. CDR3 amino acids: CASSDREGANTGELFF. The CDR3 region has the DNA TGTGCCAGTAGCGACAGGGAAGGGGCGAACACCGGGGAGCTGTTTTTT. The full variable domain, in which reference TRBV19 and TRBJ2-2 provide the parts outside the CDR3, is DGGITQSPKYLFRKEGQNVTLSCEQNLNHDAMYWYRQDPGQGLRLIYYSQIVNDFQKGDIAEGYSVSREKKESFPLTVTSAQKNPTAFYLCASSDREGANTGELFFGEGSRLTVL.

This clonotype was seen at least ten times. The chain recombines TRBV5-1 with TRBJ2-1; 9 bases align to TRBD1. Trimming at V came to 4 bases and at J to 8 bases, leaving 16 bases not matched to a gene. Germline CDR1 and CDR2: SGHRS and YFSETQ. The CDR3 sequence is 17 residues long. The CDR3 reads CASSRGRDRVVSDEQFF. The CDR3 DNA sequence: TGCGCCAGCAGCCGGGGACGGGACAGGGTCGTTTCGGATGAGCAGTTCTTC.

A few counts support this clonotype. This chain uses TRBV28 with TRBJ2-5; D gene uncertain. This CDR3 comprises 13 residues. The V and J ends lost 3 bases and 3 bases respectively, with 8 bases between them. The germline V gene has CDR1 MDHEN and CDR2 SYDVKM. The CDR3 region is CASSFESKETQYF. The CDR3 DNA sequence: TGTGCCAGCAGTTTTGAGAGTAAAGAGACCCAGTACTTC.

CDR3 nucleotide sequence: TGCAGTGCTAGAGGGGACAATGAGACCCAGTACTTC. Residues: CSARGDNETQYF. The rearrangement links TRBV20-1 to TRBJ2-5; maybe TRBD1 (6 bases). This CDR3 is built from 12 residues. Per the germline V gene, CDR1 is DFQATT and CDR2 is SNEGSKA (reference sequence). Trimming took off 1 base at V and 5 bases at J, with 8 bases between the two ends.

As for this clonotype: At one boundary the junction diverges from the germline segment, which might be a read error. Here the CDR3 reads CASSYMDRPLLF. CDR3 bases: TGTGCCAGCAGTTACATGGACAGGCCACTACTTTTC. This chain uses TRBV6-5 with TRBJ2-5; 7 bases are a match to TRBD1. Per germline, CDR1 MNHEY and CDR2 SVGAGI. The length of the CDR3 is 12 residues.

This rearrangement joins TRBV7-2 to TRBJ1-6; 9 bases fit TRBD1. CDR3 length: 19 residues. J was trimmed by 0 bases and V by 5 bases; bases with no gene match: 11. Germline CDR1 SGHTA, CDR2 FQGNSA. The CDR3 protein is CASSRTGGARSSYNSPLHF. The CDR3 nucleotides are TGTGCCAGCAGCCGCACAGGGGGCGCCCGGAGCTCCTATAATTCACCCCTCCACTTT. Using reference TRBV7-2 and TRBJ1-6 for the parts outside the CDR3, the full variable domain is GAGVSQSPSNKVTEKGKDVELRCDPISGHTALYWYRQSLGQGLEFLIYFQGNSAPDKSGLPSDRFSAERTGGSVSTLTIQRTQQEDSAVYLCASSRTGGARSSYNSPLHFGNGTRLTVT.

Here the CDR3 DNA reads TGTGCCACCAGCAGGATGAACACTGAAGCTTTCTTT. It yields the protein CATSRMNTEAFF. The chain links TRBV15 to TRBJ1-1; D is ambiguous. Germline V gene data show CDR1 as LNHNV and CDR2 as YYDKDF (reference sequence). V was cut by 3 bases and J by 0 bases, with 2 bases left in between. There are 12 residues in the CDR3.

The chain couples TRBV19 to TRBJ2-5; D is tentatively TRBD1 or TRBD2 (5 bases each). Germline CDR1 is LNHDA and CDR2 is SQIVND (reference sequence). Trimming shortened V by 5 bases and J by 5 bases, and 12 bases separated the two germline ends. The length of the CDR3 is 13 residues. In DNA, the CDR3 is TGTGCCAGTAGTTCCCGGGGCAGGGAGACCCAGTACTTC. This gives the protein CASSSRGRETQYF.

This clonotype has a count of ten or more. DNA for the CDR3: TGTGCCAGCAGACAAGACAGGGCTAATTCACCCCTCCACTTT. It yields the protein CASRQDRANSPLHF. V usage is TRBV12-3 or TRBV12-4 and J usage is TRBJ1-6; 7 nucleotides agree with TRBD1. CDR3 length equals 14 residues. The V segment lost 6 bases and the J segment 6 bases; nucleotides outside the gene matches: 5.